Included here is one TCR beta chain sequence, with context. What it binds is unknown. The data were taken from a study of cytomegalovirus exposure and HLA in healthy donors. Study findings and constraints: Cytomegalovirus association was assigned to over 150 TCR beta chains. One later analysis, an examination of the 120 or so validation repertoires, found that first-cohort TCR clusters tended to co-occur in them. Both high specificity and high sensitivity reportedly marked the classifier's diagnosis of cytomegalovirus status.

The V gene lost 4 bases and the J gene lost 6 bases, with 19 bases spanning the gap. The germline CDR1 and CDR2 sequences are MGHRA and YSYEKL. This CDR3 has 17 residues. Separation from the roughly 700-subject first cohort characterized the approximately 120-subject validation cohort, to which the donors belonged. Repertoires were generated with immunoSEQ multiplex PCR, while TCRdb's copy carries only in-frame clones and drops some. The sample lists 140,000 or so clones, about 88% seen once, with about 10% in the top ten. The sample comprised PBMCs. The TCR comes from a young woman in good health and CMV-seropositive. The chain has TRBV4-1 and TRBJ1-6; D gene uncertain. The CDR3 here is CASSPGVAIGLNSPLHF. DNA of the CDR3: TGCGCCAGCAGCCCCGGGGTAGCCATAGGGCTTAATTCACCCCTCCACTTT.